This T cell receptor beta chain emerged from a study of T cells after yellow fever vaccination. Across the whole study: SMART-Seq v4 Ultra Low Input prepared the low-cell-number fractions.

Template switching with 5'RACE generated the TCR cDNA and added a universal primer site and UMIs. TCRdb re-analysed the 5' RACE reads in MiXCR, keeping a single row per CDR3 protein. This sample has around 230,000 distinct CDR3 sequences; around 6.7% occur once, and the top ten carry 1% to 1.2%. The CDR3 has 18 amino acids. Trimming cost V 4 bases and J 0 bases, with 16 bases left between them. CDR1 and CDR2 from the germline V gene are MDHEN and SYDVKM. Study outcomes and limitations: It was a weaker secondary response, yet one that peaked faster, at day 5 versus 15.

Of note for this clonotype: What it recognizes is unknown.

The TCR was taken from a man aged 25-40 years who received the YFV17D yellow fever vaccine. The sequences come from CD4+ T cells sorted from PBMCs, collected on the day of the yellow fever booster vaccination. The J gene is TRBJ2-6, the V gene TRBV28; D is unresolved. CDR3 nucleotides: TGTGCCAGCAGTTCAGGCGATATTTTTTTCTCTGGGGCCAACGTCCTGACTTTC. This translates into CASSSGDIFFSGANVLTF.